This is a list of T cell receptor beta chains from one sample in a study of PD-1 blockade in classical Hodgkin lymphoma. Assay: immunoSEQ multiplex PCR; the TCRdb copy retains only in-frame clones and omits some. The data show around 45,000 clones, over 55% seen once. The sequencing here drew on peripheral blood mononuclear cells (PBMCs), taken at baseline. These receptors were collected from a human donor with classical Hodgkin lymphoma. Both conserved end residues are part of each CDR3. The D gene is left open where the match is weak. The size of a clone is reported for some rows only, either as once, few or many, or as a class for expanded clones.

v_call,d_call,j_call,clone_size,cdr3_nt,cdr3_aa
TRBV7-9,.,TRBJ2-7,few,TGTGCCAGCAGCTTAGAGTCAGGGGTGGACTACGAGCAGTACTTC,CASSLESGVDYEQYF
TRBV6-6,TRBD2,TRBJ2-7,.,TGTGCCAGCCTTTCGATTAGCGGGATCGAGTACGAGCAGTACTTC,CASLSISGIEYEQYF
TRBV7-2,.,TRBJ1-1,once,TGTGCCAGCAGCTTAGTTAAGGGGGGGATGAACACTGAAGCTTTCTTT,CASSLVKGGMNTEAFF
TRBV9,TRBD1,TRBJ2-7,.,TGTGCCAGCAGCGTAGTGGGACAGGGTTCAGGGGAGCAGTACTTC,CASSVVGQGSGEQYF
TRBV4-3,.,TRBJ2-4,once,TGCGCCAGCAGCCCACGGGCGGGATCGAAAAACATTCAGTACTTC,CASSPRAGSKNIQYF
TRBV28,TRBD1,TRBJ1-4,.,TGTGCCAGCAGTCCGCCCCCAGGGGGGAATGAAAAACTGTTTTTT,CASSPPPGGNEKLFF
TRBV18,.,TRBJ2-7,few,TGTGCCAGCTCACGCGGGCAGGTGAACTACGAGCAGTACTTC,CASSRGQVNYEQYF
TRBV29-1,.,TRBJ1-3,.,TGCAGCGCTATCTCTGGAAACACCATATATTTT,CSAISGNTIYF
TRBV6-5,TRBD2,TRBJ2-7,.,TGTGCCAGCAGTTACTGGACTAGCAGTTCCTACGAGCAGTACTTC,CASSYWTSSSYEQYF
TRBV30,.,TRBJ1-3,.,TGTGCCTGGACCGAAACAGGGAGCTCTGGAAACACCATATATTTT,CAWTETGSSGNTIYF
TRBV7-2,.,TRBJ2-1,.,TGTGCCAGCAGCCACATCGCAAATGAGCAGTTCTTC,CASSHIANEQFF
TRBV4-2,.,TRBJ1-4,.,TGTGCCAGCAGCCAAGCCACCCGAGCAACTAATGAAAAACTGTTTTTT,CASSQATRATNEKLFF
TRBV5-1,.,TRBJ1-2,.,TGCGCCAGCAGCTCCGGGTCTGTGAGGGGGGGCTACACCTTC,CASSSGSVRGGYTF
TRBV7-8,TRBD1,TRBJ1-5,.,TGTGCCAGCAGCTTAACGGGGACAGCCTTTAATCAGCCCCAGCATTTT,CASSLTGTAFNQPQHF
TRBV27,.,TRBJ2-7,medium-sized,TGTGCCAGCAGTTTGAGGGCAGGGGGGCACGAGCAGTACTTC,CASSLRAGGHEQYF
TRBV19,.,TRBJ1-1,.,TGTGCCAGTGTTCCAAGGGGGGCAGAAAGGATAGCTTTCTTT,CASVPRGAERIAFF
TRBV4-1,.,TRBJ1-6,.,TGCGCCAGCAGCGAGGGCTTGGACGATTCACCCCTCCACTTT,CASSEGLDDSPLHF
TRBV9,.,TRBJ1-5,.,TGTGCCAGCAGCGTAGGGGTCCGTGATCAGCCCCAGCATTTT,CASSVGVRDQPQHF
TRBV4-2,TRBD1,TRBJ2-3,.,TGTGCCAGCAGCCAAACAGGGGGCGGCACAGATACGCAGTATTTT,CASSQTGGGTDTQYF
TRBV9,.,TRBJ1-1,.,TGTGCCAGCGGATCTGTGGGGTACACTGAAACTTTCTTT,CASGSVGYTETFF
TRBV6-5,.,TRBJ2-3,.,TGTGCCAGCAGCTCCGGACACTTCGCTACGCAGTATTTT,CASSSGHFATQYF
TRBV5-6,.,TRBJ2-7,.,TGTGCCAGCAGCTTGAAAAGACATCGATACGAGCAGTACTTC,CASSLKRHRYEQYF
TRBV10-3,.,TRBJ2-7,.,TGTGCCATCAGTGTCAACCAAGGGTGGGACGAGCAGTACTTC,CAISVNQGWDEQYF
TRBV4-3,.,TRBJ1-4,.,TGCGCCAGCAGCCAAGATTTAGGAGGACACGGTGAAAAACTGTTTTTT,CASSQDLGGHGEKLFF
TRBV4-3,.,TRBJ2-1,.,TGCGCCAGCAGCCAAGATCCTATCCTCACTGAGCAGTTCTTC,CASSQDPILTEQFF
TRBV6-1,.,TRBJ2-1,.,TGTGCCAGCAGTGAAGCAGACAGGTATGGCGAGCAGTTCTTC,CASSEADRYGEQFF
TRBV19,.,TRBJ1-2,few,TGTGCCAGTAGTATCCCCGGACAGAAAGGCTACACCTTC,CASSIPGQKGYTF